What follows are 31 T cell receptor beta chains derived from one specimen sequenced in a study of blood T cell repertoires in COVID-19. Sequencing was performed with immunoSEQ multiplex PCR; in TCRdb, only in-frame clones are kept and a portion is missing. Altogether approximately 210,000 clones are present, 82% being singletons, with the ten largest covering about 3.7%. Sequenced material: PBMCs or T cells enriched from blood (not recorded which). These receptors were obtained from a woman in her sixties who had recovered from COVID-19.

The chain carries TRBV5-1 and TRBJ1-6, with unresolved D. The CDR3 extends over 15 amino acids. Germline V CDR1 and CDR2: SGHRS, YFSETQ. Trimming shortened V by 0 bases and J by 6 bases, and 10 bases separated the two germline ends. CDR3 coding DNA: TGCGCCAGCAGCTTGGTGGGCATCTCTAATTCACCCCTCCACTTT. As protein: CASSLVGISNSPLHF.

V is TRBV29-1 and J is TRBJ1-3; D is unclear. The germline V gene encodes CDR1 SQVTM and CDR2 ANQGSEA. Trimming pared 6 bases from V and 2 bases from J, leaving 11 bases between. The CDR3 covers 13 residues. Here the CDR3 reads CSVGETAGNTIYF. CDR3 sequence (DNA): TGCAGCGTCGGAGAGACGGCTGGAAACACCATATATTTT.

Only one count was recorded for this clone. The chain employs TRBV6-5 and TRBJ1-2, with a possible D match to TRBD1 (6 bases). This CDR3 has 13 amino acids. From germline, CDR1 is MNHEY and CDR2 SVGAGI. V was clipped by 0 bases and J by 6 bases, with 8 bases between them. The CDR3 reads CASSYSGAHGYTF. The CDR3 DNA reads TGTGCCAGCAGTTACTCGGGGGCGCATGGCTACACCTTC.

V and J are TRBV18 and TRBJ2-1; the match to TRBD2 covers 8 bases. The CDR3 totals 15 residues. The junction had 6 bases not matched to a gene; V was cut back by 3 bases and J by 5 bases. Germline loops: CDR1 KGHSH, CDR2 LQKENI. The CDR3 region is CASSPLAGNDNEQFF. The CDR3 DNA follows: TGTGCCAGCTCACCTTTAGCGGGAAACGACAATGAGCAGTTCTTC.

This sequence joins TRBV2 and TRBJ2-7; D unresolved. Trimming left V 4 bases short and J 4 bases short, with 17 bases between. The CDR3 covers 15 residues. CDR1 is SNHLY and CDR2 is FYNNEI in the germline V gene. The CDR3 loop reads CASSGSFSPPYEQYF. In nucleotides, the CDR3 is TGTGCCAGCAGTGGTAGCTTTTCGCCTCCATACGAGCAGTACTTC.

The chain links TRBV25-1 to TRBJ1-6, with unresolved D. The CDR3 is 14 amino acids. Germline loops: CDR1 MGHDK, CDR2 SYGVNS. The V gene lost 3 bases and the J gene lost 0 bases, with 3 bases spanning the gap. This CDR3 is CASSDGSYNSPLHF. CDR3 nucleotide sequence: TGTGCCAGCAGTGACGGCTCCTATAATTCACCCCTCCACTTT.

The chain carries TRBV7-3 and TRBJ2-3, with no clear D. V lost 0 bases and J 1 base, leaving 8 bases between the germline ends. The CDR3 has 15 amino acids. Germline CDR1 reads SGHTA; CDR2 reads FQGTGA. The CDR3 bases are TGTGCCAGCAGCTTAACGTTATCTGGCACAGATACGCAGTATTTT. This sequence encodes CASSLTLSGTDTQYF.

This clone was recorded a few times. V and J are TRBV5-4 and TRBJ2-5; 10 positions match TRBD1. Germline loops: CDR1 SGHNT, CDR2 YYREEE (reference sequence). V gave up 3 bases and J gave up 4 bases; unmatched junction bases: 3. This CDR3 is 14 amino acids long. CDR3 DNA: TGTGCCAGCAGCTCGGACAGGGGGGCAGAGACCCAGTACTTC. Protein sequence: CASSSDRGAETQYF.

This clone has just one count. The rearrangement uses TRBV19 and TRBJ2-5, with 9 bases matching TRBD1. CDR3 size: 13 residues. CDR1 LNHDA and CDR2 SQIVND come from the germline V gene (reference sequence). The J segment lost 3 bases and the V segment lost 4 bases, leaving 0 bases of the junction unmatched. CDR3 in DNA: TGTGCCAGTAGTAGGGACAGGGAAGAGACCCAGTACTTC. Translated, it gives CASSRDREETQYF.

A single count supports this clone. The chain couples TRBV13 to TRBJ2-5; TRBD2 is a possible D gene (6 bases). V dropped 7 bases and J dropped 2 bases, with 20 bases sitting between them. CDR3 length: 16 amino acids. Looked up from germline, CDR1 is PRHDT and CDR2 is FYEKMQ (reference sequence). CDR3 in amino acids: CASTRGGMGSQETQYF. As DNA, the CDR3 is TGTGCCAGCACCCGAGGCGGGATGGGAAGTCAAGAGACCCAGTACTTC.

The CDR3 sequence: CATSTSGAMDNEQFF. The CDR3 nucleotides read TGTGCCACCAGCACAAGCGGTGCCATGGACAATGAGCAGTTCTTC. V usage is TRBV24-1 and J usage is TRBJ2-1, with D possibly TRBD2 on 5 matching bases. The V end was cut by 7 bases, the J end by 5 bases, with 17 bases between. There are 15 residues in the CDR3. Germline CDR1 reads KGHDR; CDR2 reads SFDVKD.

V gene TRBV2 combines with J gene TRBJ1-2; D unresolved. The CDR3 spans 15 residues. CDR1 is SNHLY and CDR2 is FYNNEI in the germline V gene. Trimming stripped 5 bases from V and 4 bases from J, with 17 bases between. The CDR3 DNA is TGTGCCAGCAGTTTATTGCCGTGGCAGTCCTATGGCTACACCTTC. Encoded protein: CASSLLPWQSYGYTF.

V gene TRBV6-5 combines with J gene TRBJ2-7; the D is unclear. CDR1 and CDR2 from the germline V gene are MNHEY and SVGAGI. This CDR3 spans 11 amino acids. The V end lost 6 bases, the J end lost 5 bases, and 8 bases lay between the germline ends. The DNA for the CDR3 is TGTGCCAGCAGCCAGAACGACGAGCAGTACTTC. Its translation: CASSQNDEQYF.

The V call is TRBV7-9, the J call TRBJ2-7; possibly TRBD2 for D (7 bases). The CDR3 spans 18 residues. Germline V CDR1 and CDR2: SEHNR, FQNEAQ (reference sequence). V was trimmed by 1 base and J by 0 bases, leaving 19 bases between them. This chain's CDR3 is CASSLVPRGGVGSYEQYF. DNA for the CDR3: TGTGCCAGCAGCTTAGTCCCTAGAGGGGGGGTGGGCTCCTACGAGCAGTACTTC.

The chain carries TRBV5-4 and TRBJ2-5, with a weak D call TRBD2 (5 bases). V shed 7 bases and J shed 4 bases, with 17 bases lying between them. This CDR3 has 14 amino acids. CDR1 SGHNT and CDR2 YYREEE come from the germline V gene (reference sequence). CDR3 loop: CASGVTGSGETQYF. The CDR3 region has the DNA TGTGCCAGCGGGGTTACGGGGAGCGGAGAGACCCAGTACTTC.

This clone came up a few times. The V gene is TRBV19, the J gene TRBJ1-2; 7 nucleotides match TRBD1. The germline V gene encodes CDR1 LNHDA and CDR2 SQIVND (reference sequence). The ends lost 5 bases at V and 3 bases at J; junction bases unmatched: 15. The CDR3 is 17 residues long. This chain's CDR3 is CASSPPFGQVGHYGYTF. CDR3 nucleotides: TGTGCCAGTAGTCCCCCCTTTGGACAGGTTGGACACTATGGCTACACCTTC.

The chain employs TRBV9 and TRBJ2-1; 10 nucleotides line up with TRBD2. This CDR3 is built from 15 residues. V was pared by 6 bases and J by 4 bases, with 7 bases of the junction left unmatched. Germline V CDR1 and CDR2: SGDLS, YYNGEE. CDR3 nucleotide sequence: TGTGCCAGCACCCTGACTAGCGGGTCATACAATGAGCAGTTCTTC. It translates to CASTLTSGSYNEQFF. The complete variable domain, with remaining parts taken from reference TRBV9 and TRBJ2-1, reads DSGVTQTPKHLITATGQRVTLRCSPRSGDLSVYWYQQSLDQGLQFLIQYYNGEERAKGNILERFSAQQFPDLHSELNLSSLELGDSALYFCASTLTSGSYNEQFFGPGTRLTVL.

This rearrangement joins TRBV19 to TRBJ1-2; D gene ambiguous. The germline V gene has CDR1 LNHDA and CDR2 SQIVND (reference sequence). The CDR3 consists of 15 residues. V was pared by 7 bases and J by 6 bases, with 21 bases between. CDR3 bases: TGTGCCAGTACAAAAACCGGGATCCGGGATAATGGCTACACCTTC. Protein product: CASTKTGIRDNGYTF.

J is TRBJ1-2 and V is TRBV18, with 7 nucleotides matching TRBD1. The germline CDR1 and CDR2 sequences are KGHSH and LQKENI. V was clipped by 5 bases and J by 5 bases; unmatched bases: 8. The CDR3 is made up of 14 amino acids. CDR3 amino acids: CASSKTGMEYGYTF. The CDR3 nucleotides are TGTGCCAGCTCAAAGACAGGGATGGAGTATGGCTACACCTTC. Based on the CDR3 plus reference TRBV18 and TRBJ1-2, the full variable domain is NAGVMQNPRHLVRRRGQEARLRCSPMKGHSHVYWYRQLPEEGLKFMVYLQKENIIDESGMPKERFSAEFPKEGPSILRIQQVVRGDSAAYFCASSKTGMEYGYTFGSGTRLTVV.

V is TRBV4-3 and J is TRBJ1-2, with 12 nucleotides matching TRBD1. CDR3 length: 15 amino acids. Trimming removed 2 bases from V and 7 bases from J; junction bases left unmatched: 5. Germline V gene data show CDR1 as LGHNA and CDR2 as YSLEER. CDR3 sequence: CASSQIGTGGLGYTF. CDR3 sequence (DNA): TGCGCCAGCAGCCAAATAGGGACAGGGGGCCTTGGCTACACCTTC.

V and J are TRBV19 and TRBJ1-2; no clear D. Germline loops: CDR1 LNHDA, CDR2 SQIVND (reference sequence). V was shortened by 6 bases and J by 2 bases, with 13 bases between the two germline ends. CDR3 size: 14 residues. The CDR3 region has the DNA TGTGCCAGTAGCCAAAGGCGGGTAAACTATGGCTACACCTTC. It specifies CASSQRRVNYGYTF.

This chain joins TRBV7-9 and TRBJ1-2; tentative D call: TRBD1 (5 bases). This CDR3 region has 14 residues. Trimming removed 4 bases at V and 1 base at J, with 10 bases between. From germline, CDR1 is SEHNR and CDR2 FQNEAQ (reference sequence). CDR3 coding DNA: TGTGCCAGCAGCTCACGACAGAATAACTATGGCTACACCTTC. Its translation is CASSSRQNNYGYTF.

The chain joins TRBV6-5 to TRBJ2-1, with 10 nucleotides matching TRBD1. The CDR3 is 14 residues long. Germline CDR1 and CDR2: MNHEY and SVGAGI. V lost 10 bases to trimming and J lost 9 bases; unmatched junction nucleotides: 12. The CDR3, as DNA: TGTGCCACCGACTCTCGACAGGGGGCAGGTGAGCAGTTCTTC. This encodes CATDSRQGAGEQFF.

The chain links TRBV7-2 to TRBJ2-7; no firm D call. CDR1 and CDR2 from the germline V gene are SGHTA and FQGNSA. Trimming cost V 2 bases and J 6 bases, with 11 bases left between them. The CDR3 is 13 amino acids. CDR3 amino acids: CASSLPGPVEQYF. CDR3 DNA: TGTGCCAGCAGCTTACCAGGCCCAGTCGAGCAGTACTTC.

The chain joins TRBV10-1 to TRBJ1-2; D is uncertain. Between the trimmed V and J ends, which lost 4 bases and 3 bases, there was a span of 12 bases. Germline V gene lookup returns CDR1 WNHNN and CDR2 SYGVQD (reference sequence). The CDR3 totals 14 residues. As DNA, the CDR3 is TGCGCCAGCAGTGGTCTCTGCCGGTACTATGGCTACACCTTC. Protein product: CASSGLCRYYGYTF.

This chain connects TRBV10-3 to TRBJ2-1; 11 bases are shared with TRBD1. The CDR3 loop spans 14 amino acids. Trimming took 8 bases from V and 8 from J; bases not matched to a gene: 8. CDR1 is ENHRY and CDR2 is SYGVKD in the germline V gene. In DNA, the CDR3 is TGTGCCATCTCTGGACAGGGGGCGTCTGATGAGCAGTTCTTC. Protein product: CAISGQGASDEQFF.

The CDR3 is CASSQEVGPPSYEQYF. CDR3 bases: TGTGCCAGCAGCCAAGAAGTGGGGCCACCCTCCTACGAGCAGTACTTC. The chain joins TRBV4-2 to TRBJ2-7; D may be TRBD1 (5 bases). The germline V and J ends were trimmed by 0 bases and 0 bases, with 12 bases remaining between them. This CDR3 is 16 amino acids long. Germline loops: CDR1 LGHNA, CDR2 YNFKEQ.

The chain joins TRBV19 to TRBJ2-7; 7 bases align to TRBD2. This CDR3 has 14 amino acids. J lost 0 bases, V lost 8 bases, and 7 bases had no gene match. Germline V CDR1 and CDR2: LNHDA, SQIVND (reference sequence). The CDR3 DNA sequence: TGTGCCAGTTCCTTCGGGGGGATCTCCTACGAGCAGTACTTC. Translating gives CASSFGGISYEQYF.

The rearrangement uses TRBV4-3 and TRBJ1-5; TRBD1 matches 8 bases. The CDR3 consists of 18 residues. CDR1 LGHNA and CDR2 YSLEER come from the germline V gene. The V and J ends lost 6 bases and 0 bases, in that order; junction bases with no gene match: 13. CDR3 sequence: CASSLETGVGGSNQPQHF. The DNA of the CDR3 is TGCGCCAGCAGTCTGGAGACAGGGGTCGGGGGTAGCAATCAGCCCCAGCATTTT.

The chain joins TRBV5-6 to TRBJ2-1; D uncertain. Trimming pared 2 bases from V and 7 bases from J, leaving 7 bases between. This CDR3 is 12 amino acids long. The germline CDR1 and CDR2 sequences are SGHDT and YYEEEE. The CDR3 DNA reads TGTGCCAGCAGCTTTAACTGGAATGAGCAGTTCTTC. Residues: CASSFNWNEQFF.

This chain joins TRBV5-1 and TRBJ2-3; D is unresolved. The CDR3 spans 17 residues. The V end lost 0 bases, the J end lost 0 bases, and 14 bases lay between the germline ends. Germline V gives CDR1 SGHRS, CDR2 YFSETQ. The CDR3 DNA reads TGCGCCAGCAGCTTGGCCGGTGGAGCACCGAGCACAGATACGCAGTATTTT. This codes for CASSLAGGAPSTDTQYF.